The 19 T cell receptor beta chains given below trace back to one sample, sequenced in a study of cytomegalovirus exposure and HLA in healthy donors. In the PCR, 60 Vbeta and 13 Jbeta primers were used. The assay was immunoSEQ multiplex PCR, and TCRdb's table has in-frame clones only and misses some. The table lists around 180,000 clones, 77% of them singletons. Sequencing input: PBMCs. The receptors come from a woman aged 30 to 39 in good health and CMV-seropositive.

In this sample, this clone turned up once. The CDR3 bases are TGTGCCAGCAGAACCACAGGGGTGGTTGTTTTCTTT. This gives the protein CASRTTGVVVFF. This chain uses TRBV28 with TRBJ1-1, with 7 bases aligning to TRBD1. J was trimmed by 13 bases and V by 6 bases; bases with no gene match: 11. CDR1 is MDHEN and CDR2 is SYDVKM in the germline V gene. The CDR3 is 12 residues long.

The gene calls are TRBV5-6 and TRBJ2-5; maybe TRBD1 (5 bases). In germline, CDR1 is SGHDT, CDR2 YYEEEE. The length of the CDR3 is 13 residues. V was trimmed by 2 bases and J by 5 bases, leaving 10 bases between them. The CDR3 here is CASSLRGLETQYF. DNA for the CDR3: TGTGCCAGCAGCTTAAGGGGCTTGGAGACCCAGTACTTC.

This clone was recorded only once. The chain recombines TRBV7-3 with TRBJ2-2; 11 bases are a match to TRBD2. Per germline, CDR1 SGHTA and CDR2 FQGTGA. The CDR3 length is 16 residues. V lost 5 bases and J lost 3; bases outside the gene matches: 5. CDR3 amino acids: CASSPVGLADTGELFF. Written as DNA, the CDR3 is TGTGCCAGCAGCCCCGTGGGACTAGCGGACACCGGGGAGCTGTTTTTT.

Notes on this clone: Other DNA sequences within the sample encode an identical CDR3. CDR3 coding DNA: TGTGCCATCAGTGAGTCGGGAGGGTTGGGCGAAAAACTGTTTTTT. Translation gives CAISESGGLGEKLFF. The chain employs TRBV10-3 and TRBJ1-4, with D unclear. Trimming cost V 0 bases and J 8 bases, with 13 bases left between them. The CDR3 has 15 residues. CDR1 is ENHRY and CDR2 is SYGVKD in the germline V gene.

This CDR3 is CASSRDRELNQPQHF. Here the CDR3 DNA reads TGTGCCAGCAGTCGGGACAGGGAACTTAATCAGCCCCAGCATTTT. The rearrangement uses TRBV2 and TRBJ1-5; TRBD1 agrees at 9 bases. Per the germline V gene, CDR1 is SNHLY and CDR2 is FYNNEI. This CDR3 contains 15 residues. Germline trimming cut 5 bases from V and 4 bases from J; bases unmatched to any gene: 6.

This clone was detected a few times. The rearrangement uses TRBV29-1 and TRBJ1-1; possibly TRBD1 for D (5 bases). The CDR3 extends over 13 amino acids. The germline V and J ends were trimmed by 7 bases and 5 bases, with 17 bases remaining between them. Germline loops: CDR1 SQVTM, CDR2 ANQGSEA. CDR3 protein: CSAGGAGRTEAFF. CDR3 DNA sequence: TGCAGCGCAGGAGGGGCAGGACGGACTGAAGCTTTCTTT.

V and J are TRBV5-8 and TRBJ1-5; 12 positions agree with TRBD1. The germline CDR1 and CDR2 sequences are SGHTS and YDEGEE. The CDR3 runs to 17 residues. The ends lost 0 bases at V and 6 bases at J; junction bases unmatched: 7. The CDR3 DNA follows: TGTGCCAGCAGCTTGGGGAGGGGACAGGGGGCCGTTCAGCCCCAGCATTTT. This encodes CASSLGRGQGAVQPQHF.

This clone was seen once. V usage is TRBV6-1 and J usage is TRBJ1-5, with TRBD1 identical over 7 bases. CDR1 and CDR2 from the germline V gene are MNHNS and SASEGT. The CDR3 is 17 amino acids. The trim removed 0 bases at V and 0 bases at J, leaving 5 bases unmatched. The CDR3: CASSEALNRGSNQPQHF. The CDR3 nucleotides are TGTGCCAGCAGTGAAGCGCTGAACAGGGGTAGCAATCAGCCCCAGCATTTT.

The chain links TRBV10-3 to TRBJ2-3; 9 nucleotides match TRBD2. The V gene's germline CDR1 is ENHRY and CDR2 SYGVKD. V shed 6 bases and J 2 bases; nucleotides not matched to a gene: 3. The CDR3 totals 14 residues. CDR3 region: CAIRIAGDTDTQYF. CDR3 bases: TGTGCCATCAGGATAGCGGGAGACACAGATACGCAGTATTTT.

The rearrangement joins TRBV15 to TRBJ2-7; TRBD2 might be the D (5 bases). The CDR3 is 13 residues long. V was shortened by 3 bases and J by 4 bases, with 10 bases between the two germline ends. CDR1 LNHNV and CDR2 YYDKDF come from the germline V gene (reference sequence). As DNA, the CDR3 is TGTGCCACCAGCAGTGCGGAGGCTTACGAGCAGTACTTC. It codes for CATSSAEAYEQYF.

The V gene is TRBV6-5, the J gene TRBJ2-2; TRBD1 might be the D (5 bases). V lost 7 bases, J lost 1 base, and 13 bases lay in between. CDR3 length: 15 amino acids. The germline V gene has CDR1 MNHEY and CDR2 SVGAGI. CDR3 sequence: CASTRQLLNTGELFF. CDR3 DNA: TGTGCCAGCACCAGACAGCTCTTGAACACCGGGGAGCTGTTTTTT.

This chain connects TRBV5-1 to TRBJ2-1; D is unresolved. Germline V gene lookup returns CDR1 SGHRS and CDR2 YFSETQ. This CDR3 spans 13 amino acids. Trimming shortened V by 0 bases and J by 9 bases, and 10 bases separated the two germline ends. The DNA of the CDR3 is TGCGCCAGCAGCTTGGAAATTCGAGGTGAGCAGTTCTTC. Protein sequence: CASSLEIRGEQFF. Variable domain in full (rest from reference TRBV5-1 and TRBJ2-1): KAGVTQTPRYLIKTRGQQVTLSCSPISGHRSVSWYQQTPGQGLQFLFEYFSETQRNKGNFPGRFSGRQFSNSRSEMNVSTLELGDSALYLCASSLEIRGEQFFGPGTRLTVL.

CDR3 sequence (DNA): TGTGCCAGCAGTGAAGTGGCTTACACTGAAGCTTTCTTT. Protein: CASSEVAYTEAFF. V gene TRBV6-1 combines with J gene TRBJ1-1; D remains unclear. The CDR3 length is 13 residues. Per germline, CDR1 MNHNS and CDR2 SASEGT. Trimming removed 1 base at V and 3 bases at J, with 6 bases between.

The gene calls are TRBV30 and TRBJ1-2; D possibly corresponds to TRBD1 (6 bases). The CDR3 spans 13 residues. With 1 base removed from V and 3 bases from J, the gap between germline ends came to 9 bases. In germline, CDR1 is GTSNPN, CDR2 SVGIG (reference sequence). The CDR3 nucleotides read TGTGCCTGGAGTGCCAGGGGAGACTATGGCTACACCTTC. It encodes CAWSARGDYGYTF.

V is TRBV18 and J is TRBJ2-6; a weak D match, TRBD2 (6 bases). Germline V gene lookup returns CDR1 KGHSH and CDR2 LQKENI. The CDR3 is 18 amino acids. Trimming stripped 5 bases from V and 0 bases from J, with 17 bases between. The CDR3 nucleotides read TGTGCCAGCTCATTTTCGGGGGTCGCTTTCTCTGGGGCCAACGTCCTGACTTTC. It yields the protein CASSFSGVAFSGANVLTF.

The chain uses TRBV6-5 and TRBJ2-3, with TRBD2 matching 13 bases. The CDR3 loop spans 14 amino acids. Germline V gene data show CDR1 as MNHEY and CDR2 as SVGAGI. V trimming: 5 bases; J trimming: 6 bases; junction bases outside the gene matches: 2. The CDR3 DNA follows: TGTGCCAGCAGTAAGACTAGCGGGAGGGATACGCAGTATTTT. Translated, it gives CASSKTSGRDTQYF.

The chain employs TRBV29-1 and TRBJ1-2; unclear D gene. Germline CDR1 is SQVTM and CDR2 is ANQGSEA. This CDR3 comprises 14 residues. The CDR3, as DNA: TGCAGTATAGAACCGGCAGACCTAGACTATGGCTACACCTTC. Amino acid sequence: CSIEPADLDYGYTF.

The gene calls are TRBV11-3 and TRBJ2-1; 9 nucleotides match TRBD2. Germline CDR1 and CDR2: SGHNT and YENEEA. V dropped 3 bases and J dropped 4; count of bases not matched to a gene: 1. CDR3 length: 14 residues. CDR3 amino acids: CASSFSGSYNEQFF. The CDR3 DNA follows: TGTGCCAGCAGCTTTAGCGGGAGTTACAATGAGCAGTTCTTC.

This clone appeared once. CDR3 sequence: CASSYRGLDEKLFF. Written as DNA, the CDR3 is TGTGCCAGCAGTTACAGGGGTTTAGATGAAAAACTGTTTTTT. This chain uses TRBV6-6 with TRBJ1-4; D is possibly TRBD1 (5 bases). V was trimmed by 2 bases and J by 6 bases, leaving 10 bases between them. Germline V lookup: CDR1 MNHNY, CDR2 SVGAGI (reference sequence). This CDR3 is 14 amino acids long.